The subject of this entry is one T cell receptor (beta chain). In its sample, this clone was seen once. Its antigen target is currently unknown. Per-nucleotide qualities are absent, and no much larger clonotype sits a single base away. The germline V gene provides CDR1 MDHEN and CDR2 SYDVKM. From the cysteine through the phenylalanine, the CDR3 covers 13 amino acids. The DNA shown is the 39-base CDR3, in frame from base 1. The trim is 5 bases for V and 5 bases for J, with a gap of 12 bases between the germline ends. This specimen comes from a study of PD-1 blockade in mismatch repair-deficient tumors (dated by TCRdb to about 2017). Broadly, across the study: Between late 2013 and September 2016, 90 or so consecutive patients with 11 to 13 mismatch repair-deficient cancer types, all previously treated and progressing, were enrolled in the trial. Tumor-associated T cell clones were tracked in the peripheral blood of patients responding to PD-1 blockade by deep sequencing of TCR CDR3 regions.

Library construction relied on the immunoSEQ multiplex PCR assay. Regarding the original processing steps: A clone was defined as neoantigen-specific if the clone expanded significantly to the relevant peptide but showed no significant expansion to any other peptide tested. TCRdb's version of the immuneACCESS table is confined to in-frame rearrangements and falls short of the full clone set. An unresolved V gene accounts for under half of the shortfall where checked; the remainder is of unknown origin. V, J and clone size derive from that table, while D and trimming were established from the DNA sequence. The table for this sample lists some 14,000 clones; around 84% of them were counted only once. Approximately 10% of the sample is in the top ten clones. The time point label, as the study defines it: identical approximately ten-day culture without peptide (control). For every enrolled patient, mismatch repair deficiency was confirmed by either polymerase chain reaction or immunohistochemistry. TCR sequencing was performed for a few patients who responded to pembrolizumab therapy. Each of several ELISpot-reactive candidate neoantigen peptides was used in an approximately ten-day in vitro stimulation prior to TCR sequencing. As the baseline for calculating clone fold-changes, a control culture with no peptide was run in an identical way. In the phase II trial, pembrolizumab PD-1 blockade was tested prospectively in advanced mismatch repair-deficient cancers, no matter which tissue of origin the cancers came from.

The full study reports these points: Clones residing in the tumor, which were often undetectable in blood before treatment, expanded quickly after pembrolizumab and then contracted, generally before radiologic responses. Clonal expansion was elicited by three of seven peptides, and about 150 unique blood TCRs were yielded, about seven of which were also found in tumor; all positive peptides were derived from frameshift mutations.

The source material was cells cultured in vitro, sampled from a patient treated with pembrolizumab. The sequence links TRBV28 to TRBJ1-2, with no confidently assigned D gene. This clonotype was obtained from an adult with mismatch repair-deficient cancer. The CDR3 in this case is CASSPRSVYGYTF. The sequence in DNA is TGTGCCAGCAGTCCGAGATCAGTATATGGCTACACCTTC.